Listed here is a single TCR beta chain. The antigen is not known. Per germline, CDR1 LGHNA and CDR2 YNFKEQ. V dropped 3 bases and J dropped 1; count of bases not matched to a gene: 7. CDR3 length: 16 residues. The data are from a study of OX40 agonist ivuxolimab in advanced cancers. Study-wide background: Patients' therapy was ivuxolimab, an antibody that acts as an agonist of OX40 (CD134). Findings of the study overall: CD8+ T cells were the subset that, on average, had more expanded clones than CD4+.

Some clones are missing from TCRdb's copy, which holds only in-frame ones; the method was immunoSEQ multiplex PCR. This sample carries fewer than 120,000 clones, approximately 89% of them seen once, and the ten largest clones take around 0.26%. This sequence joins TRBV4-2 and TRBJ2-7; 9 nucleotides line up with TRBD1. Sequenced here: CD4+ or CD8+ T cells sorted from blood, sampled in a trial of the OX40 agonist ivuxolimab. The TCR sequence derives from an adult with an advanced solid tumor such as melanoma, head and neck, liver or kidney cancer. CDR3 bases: TGTGCCAGCAGCCAGGGAACCGGGACAGGGTCCTACGAGCAGTACTTC. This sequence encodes CASSQGTGTGSYEQYF.